Each of the 13 T cell receptor beta chains below was sequenced from the same sample in a study of regulatory T cells in long-lasting Graves disease. Arm-PCR of CDR3 regions and iRepertoire HTBI primers were used to build TCR beta libraries. In TCRdb, the multiplex PCR reads were re-called with MiXCR into one record per CDR3 protein. The top ten hold about 24% of the sample, which has around 420,000 distinct CDR3 sequences, 15% seen once. The time point was: newly diagnosed GD, antithyroid drugs for less than 3 months. After RNA was extracted from PBMCs, the TCR library was made from it. Sequencing used peripheral blood mononuclear cells (PBMCs), obtained at new diagnosis, from a patient treated with antithyroid drugs. Receptors were obtained from a female donor with Graves disease.

This clonotype was recorded at least ten times. The CDR3 DNA reads TGTGCCAGCATCGGCCAAGAATGGACCCAGTACTTC. Its translation is CASIGQEWTQYF. V gene TRBV28 combines with J gene TRBJ2-5; D unresolved. Germline loops: CDR1 MDHEN, CDR2 SYDVKM. This CDR3 is built from 12 residues. V was cut by 7 bases and J by 7 bases, with 13 bases left in between.

The sample holds a few counts of this clonotype. The chain recombines TRBV29-1 with TRBJ2-7; 8 bases map to TRBD2. This CDR3 has 15 amino acids. Germline CDR1 reads SQVTM; CDR2 reads ANQGSEA. V lost 4 bases, J lost 0 bases, and 8 bases stayed unmatched. This CDR3 is CSVVGGRTSSYEQYF. The CDR3 DNA reads TGCAGCGTTGTTGGCGGGAGGACGAGCTCCTACGAGCAGTACTTC.

V is TRBV3-1 and J is TRBJ2-5; D is perhaps TRBD2 (6 bases). V was trimmed by 1 base and J by 3 bases, leaving 12 bases between them. Per germline, CDR1 LGHDT and CDR2 YNNKEL (reference sequence). There are 15 residues in the CDR3. The CDR3 region is CASSQVSAGKETQYF. The CDR3, as DNA: TGTGCCAGCAGCCAAGTAAGCGCGGGGAAAGAGACCCAGTACTTC.

This chain uses TRBV13 with TRBJ2-5; perhaps D is TRBD1 or TRBD2 (5 bases each). Trimming pared 4 bases from V and 3 bases from J, leaving 9 bases between. The CDR3 is made up of 13 amino acids. The germline V gene encodes CDR1 PRHDT and CDR2 FYEKMQ (reference sequence). CDR3 amino acids: CASSSGREETQYF. The CDR3 DNA is TGTGCCAGCAGCTCGGGACGGGAAGAGACCCAGTACTTC.

This clonotype appeared many times. The V call is TRBV7-3, the J call TRBJ1-1; maybe TRBD1 (5 bases). Germline assignment: CDR1 SGHTA and CDR2 FQGTGA. V was cut by 7 bases and J by 1 base, with 10 bases left in between. This CDR3 contains 13 residues. The CDR3 DNA follows: TGTGCCAGCAAGAGGGGACCGAACACTGAAGCTTTCTTT. This codes for CASKRGPNTEAFF.

In this sample, this clonotype turned up many times. The chain employs TRBV2 and TRBJ2-1, with D perhaps TRBD1 (5 bases). The CDR3 spans 13 residues. Germline V CDR1 and CDR2: SNHLY, FYNNEI. Trimming took off 7 bases at V and 7 bases at J, with 14 bases between the two ends. The CDR3 sequence is CASMAGQGNEQFF. CDR3 in DNA: TGTGCCAGCATGGCAGGGCAAGGAAATGAGCAGTTCTTC.

This clonotype came up many times. The V call is TRBV5-5, the J call TRBJ1-5; the match to TRBD1 covers 8 bases. CDR3 length: 15 amino acids. Germline values: CDR1 SGHKS, CDR2 YYEKEE (reference sequence). With V trimmed by 8 bases and J by 1 base, 8 bases remained unmatched. CDR3 in amino acids: CARVTGGWSNQPQHF. The CDR3, as DNA: TGTGCCAGGGTAACAGGGGGATGGAGCAATCAGCCCCAGCATTTT. The full variable domain, its missing parts supplied by reference TRBV5-5 and TRBJ1-5, is DAGVTQSPTHLIKTRGQQVTLRCSPISGHKSVSWYQQVLGQGPQFIFQYYEKEERGRGNFPDRFSARQFPNYSSELNVNALLLGDSALYLCARVTGGWSNQPQHFGDGTRLSIL.

This clonotype came up a few times. This may arise from a read error, as a much more abundant clone is one base away. The chain recombines TRBV12-3 or TRBV12-4 with TRBJ1-2, with a weak D call TRBD1 (5 bases). The CDR3 has 12 residues. The CDR3: CASRHRTYSYTF. The DNA for the CDR3 is TGTGCCAGCAGACACAGGACCTATAGCTACACCTTC.

There are many counts of this clonotype. V usage is TRBV6-5 and J usage is TRBJ1-1, with D unresolved. This CDR3 contains 16 residues. Trimming removed 0 bases at V and 1 base at J, with 12 bases between. The V gene's germline CDR1 is MNHEY and CDR2 SVGAGI. The CDR3 nucleotides are TGTGCCAGCAGTTACTCGTTAGCCAGGTCGAACACTGAAGCTTTCTTT. It specifies CASSYSLARSNTEAFF.

At least ten counts were recorded for this clonotype. A junction end diverges from the germline sequence, so it may reflect a read error. This sequence joins TRBV7-3 and TRBJ2-2; TRBD2 agrees at 7 bases. Germline loops: CDR1 SGHTA, CDR2 FQGTGA. CDR3 length: 16 residues. The CDR3 spells CASRTSGAIDTGELFF. In DNA, the CDR3 is TGTGCCAGCAGGACGAGCGGGGCCATCGACACTGGGGAGCTGTTTTTT.

At least ten counts were recorded for this clonotype. V and J are TRBV4-2 and TRBJ1-2, with 10 bases that match TRBD1. CDR1 is LGHNA and CDR2 is YNFKEQ in the germline V gene. The CDR3 extends over 13 amino acids. J was trimmed by 7 bases and V by 4 bases; bases with no gene match: 3. CDR3: CASSRRDRGGYTF. DNA for the CDR3: TGTGCCAGCAGCCGCCGGGACAGGGGTGGCTACACCTTC.

In its sample, this clonotype was seen a few times. The chain employs TRBV10-2 and TRBJ2-3; no firm D call. The CDR3 totals 18 residues. Germline CDR1 reads WSHSY; CDR2 reads SAAADI. V lost 0 bases and J lost 0, with 16 bases in between. The CDR3, as DNA: TGCGCCAGCAGTGAGTCGTGGTACCCCACCGTAAGCACAGATACGCAGTATTTT. It encodes CASSESWYPTVSTDTQYF.

The rearrangement links TRBV5-1 to TRBJ2-2, with D possibly TRBD2 on 6 matching bases. Germline V lookup: CDR1 SGHRS, CDR2 YFSETQ. V was cut by 5 bases and J by 5 bases, with 13 bases left in between. CDR3 length equals 14 residues. The DNA of the CDR3 is TGCGCCAGCAGGCACCCTGGGGGGACCGGGGAGCTGTTTTTT. Amino acid sequence: CASRHPGGTGELFF.